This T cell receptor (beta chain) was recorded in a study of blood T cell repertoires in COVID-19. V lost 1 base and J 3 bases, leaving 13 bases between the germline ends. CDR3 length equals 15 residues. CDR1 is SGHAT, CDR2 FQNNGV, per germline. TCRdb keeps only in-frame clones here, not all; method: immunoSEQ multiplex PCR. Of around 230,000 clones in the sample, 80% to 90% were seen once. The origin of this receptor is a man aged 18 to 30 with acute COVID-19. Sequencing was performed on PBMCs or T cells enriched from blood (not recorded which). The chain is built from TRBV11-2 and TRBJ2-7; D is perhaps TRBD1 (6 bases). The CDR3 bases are TGTGCCAGCAGCTTAGTGGCAGGGGTGGGCTACGAGCAGTACTTC. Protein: CASSLVAGVGYEQYF.